The 10 T cell receptor beta chains given below trace back to one sample, sequenced in a study of blood T cell repertoires in COVID-19. TCRdb's copy holds only in-frame clones and misses some; the assay was immunoSEQ multiplex PCR. This table holds some 220,000 clones, 83% found once. The sequencing sample was made of peripheral blood. All receptors derive from a woman aged 25 to 39 with COVID-19, enrolled during active disease.

The V and J genes are TRBV29-1 and TRBJ2-3, with D possibly TRBD1 on 5 matching bases. The V and J ends lost 3 bases and 1 base respectively, with 11 bases between them. CDR1 and CDR2 from the germline V gene are SQVTM and ANQGSEA. The CDR3 loop spans 14 amino acids. Written as DNA, the CDR3 is TGCAGCGTTGACGCGTCGACAGGCACAGATACGCAGTATTTT. The encoded protein is CSVDASTGTDTQYF.

This sequence joins TRBV3-1 (or the pseudogene TRBV3-2) and TRBJ2-1; the D gene is possibly TRBD2 (6 bases). Trimming cost V 6 bases and J 4 bases, with 13 bases left between them. Germline V CDR1 and CDR2: LGHDT, YNNKEL (reference sequence). The CDR3 is 14 residues long. The CDR3 nucleotides are TGTGCCAGCAGTCGGAGGGGTTCTTACAATGAGCAGTTCTTC. Translation: CASSRRGSYNEQFF.

The chain combines TRBV18 with TRBJ2-5, with TRBD1 matching over 9 bases. Trimming cost V 3 bases and J 6 bases; bases outside gene matches: 8. The CDR3 has 15 amino acids. The germline V gene has CDR1 KGHSH and CDR2 LQKENI. CDR3 residues: CASSPDRGGTKTQYF. The CDR3 nucleotides read TGTGCCAGCTCACCGGACAGGGGAGGAACTAAGACCCAGTACTTC.

The V and J genes are TRBV5-6 and TRBJ2-3, with TRBD2 matching 10 bases. This CDR3 contains 17 residues. In germline, CDR1 is SGHDT, CDR2 YYEEEE. V lost 4 bases to trimming and J lost 4 bases; unmatched junction nucleotides: 12. The CDR3 DNA sequence: TGTGCCAGCAGCGATCCTCGAAGCGGGGGGGCCGCAGATACGCAGTATTTT. Encoded protein: CASSDPRSGGAADTQYF.

V gene TRBV27 combines with J gene TRBJ2-7, with D maybe TRBD2 (7 bases). CDR3 length: 13 amino acids. V lost 7 bases, J lost 2 bases, and 12 bases lay in between. CDR1 is MNHEY, CDR2 SMNVEV, per germline (reference sequence). This CDR3 reads CASTRGAPYEQYF. For the CDR3, the DNA is TGTGCCAGCACACGGGGGGCACCCTACGAGCAGTACTTC.

The V call is TRBV19, the J call TRBJ2-3; 9 bases match TRBD2. The V gene's germline CDR1 is LNHDA and CDR2 SQIVND (reference sequence). The CDR3 length is 17 residues. V shed 7 bases and J 7 bases; nucleotides not matched to a gene: 18. CDR3 bases: TGTGCCAGTAAGGCAGGGGAGGATAGCGGGAGTCGAAATACGCAGTATTTT. This codes for CASKAGEDSGSRNTQYF.

The chain uses TRBV7-8 and TRBJ1-6; D may be TRBD1 (5 bases). The V gene lost 7 bases and the J gene lost 4 bases, with 14 bases spanning the gap. Germline V CDR1 and CDR2: SGHVS, FQNEAQ. The CDR3 contains 15 residues. Here the CDR3 reads CASTLWGEYNSPLHF. For the CDR3, the DNA is TGTGCCAGCACCCTATGGGGGGAATATAATTCACCCCTCCACTTT.

This sequence joins TRBV7-9 and TRBJ2-2; the match to TRBD1 covers 7 bases. V dropped 6 bases and J dropped 7; count of bases not matched to a gene: 17. The CDR3 is made up of 17 amino acids. The germline CDR1 and CDR2 sequences are SEHNR and FQNEAQ (reference sequence). The CDR3 spells CASRPTGVGPQVGELFF. CDR3 bases: TGTGCCAGCAGACCCACAGGGGTTGGACCCCAAGTCGGGGAGCTGTTTTTT.

V and J are TRBV5-6 and TRBJ2-5; 14 nucleotides agree with TRBD2. V dropped 6 bases and J dropped 4; count of bases not matched to a gene: 11. The CDR3 sequence is 17 residues long. Per the germline V gene, CDR1 is SGHDT and CDR2 is YYEEEE. The CDR3 DNA reads as TGTGCCAGCATCACCGGACTAGCGGGGGGATCGGGAGAGACCCAGTACTTC. This gives the protein CASITGLAGGSGETQYF.

V usage is TRBV9 and J usage is TRBJ1-1; TRBD1 is a possible D gene (6 bases). The CDR3 is 13 residues long. V was clipped by 4 bases and J by 7 bases, with 14 bases between them. Germline V gene lookup returns CDR1 SGDLS and CDR2 YYNGEE. Written as DNA, the CDR3 is TGTGCCAGCAGCCCTCAACAGGGTAGTGAAGCTTTCTTT. This encodes CASSPQQGSEAFF.